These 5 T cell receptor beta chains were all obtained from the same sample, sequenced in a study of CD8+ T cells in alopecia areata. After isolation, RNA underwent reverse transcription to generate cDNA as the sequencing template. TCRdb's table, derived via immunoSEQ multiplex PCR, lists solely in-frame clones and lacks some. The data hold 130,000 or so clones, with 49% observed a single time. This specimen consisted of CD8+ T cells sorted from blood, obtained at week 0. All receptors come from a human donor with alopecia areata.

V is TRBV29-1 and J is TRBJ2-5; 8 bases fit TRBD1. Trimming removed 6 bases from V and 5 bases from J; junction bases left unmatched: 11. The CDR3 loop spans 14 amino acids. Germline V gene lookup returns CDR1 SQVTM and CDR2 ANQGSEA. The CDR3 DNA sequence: TGCAGCGTCTTAGATCCACAGGGGGAGGAGACCCAGTACTTC. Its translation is CSVLDPQGEETQYF.

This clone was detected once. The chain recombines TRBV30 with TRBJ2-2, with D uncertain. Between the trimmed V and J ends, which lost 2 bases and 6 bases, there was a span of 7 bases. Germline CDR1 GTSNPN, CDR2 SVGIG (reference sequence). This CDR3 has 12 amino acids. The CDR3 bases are TGTGCCTGGAGTTGGCCTCCCGGGGAGCTGTTTTTT. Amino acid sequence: CAWSWPPGELFF. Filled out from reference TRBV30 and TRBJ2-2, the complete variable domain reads SQTIHQWPATLVQPVGSPLSLECTVEGTSNPNLYWYRQAAGRGLQLLFYSVGIGQISSEVPQNLSASRPQDRQFILSSKKLLLSDSGFYLCAWSWPPGELFFGEGSRLTVL.

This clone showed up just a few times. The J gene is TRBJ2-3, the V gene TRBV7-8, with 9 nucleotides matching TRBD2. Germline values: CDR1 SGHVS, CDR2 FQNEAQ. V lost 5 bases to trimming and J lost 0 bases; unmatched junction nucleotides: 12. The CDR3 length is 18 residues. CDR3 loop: CASSQLAGERKSTDTQYF. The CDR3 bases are TGTGCCAGCAGCCAATTAGCGGGGGAACGAAAAAGCACAGATACGCAGTATTTT.

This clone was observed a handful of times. The CDR3 nucleotides are TGTGCCAGCAGCTTCCGGGGCTACAGGATTTCCGAGCAGTACTTC. Protein product: CASSFRGYRISEQYF. The gene calls are TRBV7-2 and TRBJ2-7; D is tentatively TRBD1 or TRBD2 (5 bases each). The CDR3 loop spans 15 amino acids. Trimming took 3 bases from V and 6 from J, leaving 18 bases between them. Germline lookup yields CDR1 SGHTA and CDR2 FQGNSA.

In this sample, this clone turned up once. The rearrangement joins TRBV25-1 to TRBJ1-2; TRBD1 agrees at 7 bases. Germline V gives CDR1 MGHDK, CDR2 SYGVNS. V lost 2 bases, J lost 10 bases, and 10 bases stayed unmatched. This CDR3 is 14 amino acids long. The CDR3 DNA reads TGTGCCAGCAGTGAACGGGGGACAGTCATGGACTACACCTTC. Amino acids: CASSERGTVMDYTF.